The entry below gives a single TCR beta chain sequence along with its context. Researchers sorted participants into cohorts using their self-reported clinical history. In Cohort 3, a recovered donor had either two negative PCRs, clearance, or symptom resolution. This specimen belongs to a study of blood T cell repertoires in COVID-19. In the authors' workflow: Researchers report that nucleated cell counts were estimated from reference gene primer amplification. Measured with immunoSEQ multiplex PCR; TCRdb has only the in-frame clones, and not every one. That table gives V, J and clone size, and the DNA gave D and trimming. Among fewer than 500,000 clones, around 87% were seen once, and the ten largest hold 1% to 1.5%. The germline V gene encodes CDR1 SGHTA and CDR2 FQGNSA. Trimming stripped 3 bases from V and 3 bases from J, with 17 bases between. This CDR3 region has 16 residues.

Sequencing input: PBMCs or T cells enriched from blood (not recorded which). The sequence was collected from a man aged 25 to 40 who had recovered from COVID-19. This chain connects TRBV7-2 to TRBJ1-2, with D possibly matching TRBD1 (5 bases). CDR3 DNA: TGTGCCAGCAGCTTGGGTGGGTCCTCCAGGGACTATGGCTACACCTTC. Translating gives CASSLGGSSRDYGYTF.